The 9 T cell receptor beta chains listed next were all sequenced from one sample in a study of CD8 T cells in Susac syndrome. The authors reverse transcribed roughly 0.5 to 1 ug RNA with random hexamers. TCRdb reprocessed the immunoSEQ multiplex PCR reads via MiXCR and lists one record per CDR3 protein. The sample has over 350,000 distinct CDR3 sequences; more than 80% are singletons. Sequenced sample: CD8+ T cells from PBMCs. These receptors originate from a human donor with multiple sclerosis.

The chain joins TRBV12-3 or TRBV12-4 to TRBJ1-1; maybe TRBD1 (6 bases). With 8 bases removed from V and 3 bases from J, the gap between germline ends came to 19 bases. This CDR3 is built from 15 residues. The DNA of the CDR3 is TGTGCCAGCTCTCTCAGGGGCGGGGTACACACTGAAGCTTTCTTT. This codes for CASSLRGGVHTEAFF.

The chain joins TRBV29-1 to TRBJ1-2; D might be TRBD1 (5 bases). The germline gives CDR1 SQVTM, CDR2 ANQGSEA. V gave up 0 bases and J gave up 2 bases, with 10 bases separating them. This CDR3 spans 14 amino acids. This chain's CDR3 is CSVEDPDRNYGYTF. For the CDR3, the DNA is TGCAGCGTTGAAGATCCTGACAGAAACTATGGCTACACCTTC.

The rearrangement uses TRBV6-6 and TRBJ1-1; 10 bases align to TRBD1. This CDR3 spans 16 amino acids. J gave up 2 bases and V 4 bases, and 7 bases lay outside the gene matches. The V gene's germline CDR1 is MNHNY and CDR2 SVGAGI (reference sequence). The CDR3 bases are TGTGCCAGCAGTTTCGCTTGGACAGGGGGAAACACTGAAGCTTTCTTT. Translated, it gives CASSFAWTGGNTEAFF.

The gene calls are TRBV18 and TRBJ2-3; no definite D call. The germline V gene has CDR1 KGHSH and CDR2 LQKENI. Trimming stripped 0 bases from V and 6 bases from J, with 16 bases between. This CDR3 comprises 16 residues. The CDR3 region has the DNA TGTGCCAGCTCACCACCAAGGACCACCGTTTATGATACGCAGTATTTT. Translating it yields CASSPPRTTVYDTQYF.

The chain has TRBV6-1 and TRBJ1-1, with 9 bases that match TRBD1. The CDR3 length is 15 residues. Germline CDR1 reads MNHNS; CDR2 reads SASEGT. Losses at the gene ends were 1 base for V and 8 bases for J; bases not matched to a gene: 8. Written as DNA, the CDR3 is TGTGCCAGCAGTGAAGACAGGGGGCTAAGATCAGAAGCTTTCTTT. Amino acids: CASSEDRGLRSEAFF.

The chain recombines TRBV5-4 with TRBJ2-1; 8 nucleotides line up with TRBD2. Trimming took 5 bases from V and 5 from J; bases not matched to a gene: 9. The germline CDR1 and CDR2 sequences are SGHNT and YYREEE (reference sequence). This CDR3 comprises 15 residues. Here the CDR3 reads CASSPREAGDNEQFF. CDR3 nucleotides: TGTGCCAGCAGTCCCCGGGAAGCGGGAGACAATGAGCAGTTCTTC. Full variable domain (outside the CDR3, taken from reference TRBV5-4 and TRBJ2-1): ETGVTQSPTHLIKTRGQQVTLRCSSQSGHNTVSWYQQALGQGPQFIFQYYREEENGRGNFPPRFSGLQFPNYSSELNVNALELDDSALYLCASSPREAGDNEQFFGPGTRLTVL.

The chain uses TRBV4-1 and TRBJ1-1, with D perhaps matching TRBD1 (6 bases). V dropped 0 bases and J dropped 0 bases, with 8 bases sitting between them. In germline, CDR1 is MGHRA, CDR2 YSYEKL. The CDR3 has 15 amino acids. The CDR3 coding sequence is TGCGCCAGCAGCCAAGATGGACAGATGAACACTGAAGCTTTCTTT. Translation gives CASSQDGQMNTEAFF.

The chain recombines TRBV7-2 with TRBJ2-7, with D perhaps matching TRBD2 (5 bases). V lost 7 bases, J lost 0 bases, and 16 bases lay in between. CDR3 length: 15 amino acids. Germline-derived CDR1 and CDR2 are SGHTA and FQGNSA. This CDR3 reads CASNLIARSSYEQYF. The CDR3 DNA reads TGTGCCAGCAACCTTATAGCGAGGAGCTCCTACGAGCAGTACTTC.

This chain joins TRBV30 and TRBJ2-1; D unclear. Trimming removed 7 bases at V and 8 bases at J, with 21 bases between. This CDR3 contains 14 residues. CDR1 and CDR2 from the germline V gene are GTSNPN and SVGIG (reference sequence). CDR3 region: CASITRVGRHEQFF. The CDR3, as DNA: TGTGCCTCTATTACCCGGGTTGGAAGGCATGAGCAGTTCTTC. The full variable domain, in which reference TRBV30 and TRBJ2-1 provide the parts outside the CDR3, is SQTIHQWPATLVQPVGSPLSLECTVEGTSNPNLYWYRQAAGRGLQLLFYSVGIGQISSEVPQNLSASRPQDRQFILSSKKLLLSDSGFYLCASITRVGRHEQFFGPGTRLTVL.